Following are 19 T cell receptor beta chains from one sample sequenced in a study of CD8+CD57+ T cells in acquired aplastic anemia. CDR3 and TCR beta VDJ profiling relied on genomic DNA as the template. TCRdb analysed the reads with MiXCR anew, one entry per CDR3 protein. Among about 220,000 distinct CDR3 sequences, 34% were seen once, and the ten largest hold 0.9% to 1.2%. Sequencing used sorted CD4+, CD8+, or CD8+CD57+ T cells (not recorded which) from PBMCs. The source of these receptors is a human donor in good health, serving as a control.

As to this clonotype: This could be a read error, since a much larger clone is one nucleotide away. The CDR3 loop reads CANSQRPGHKISTDTQYF. The CDR3 nucleotides are TGTGCCAATAGTCAACGCCCGGGGCACAAGATTAGCACAGATACGCAGTATTTT. This chain links TRBV19 with TRBJ2-3, with D possibly being TRBD1 or TRBD2 (5 bases each). This CDR3 contains 18 residues. Per germline, CDR1 LNHDA and CDR2 SQIVND (reference sequence).

At least ten counts were recorded for this clonotype. The V and J genes are TRBV5-1 and TRBJ2-7, with 7 nucleotides matching TRBD1. After removal of 2 bases from V and 3 bases from J, the junction contained 5 bases not matched to a gene. Looked up from germline, CDR1 is SGHRS and CDR2 is YFSETQ. The CDR3 is made up of 14 amino acids. The CDR3 DNA reads as TGCGCCAGCAGCTTCGGAGCAGGGGGCTACGAGCAGTACTTC. The encoded protein is CASSFGAGGYEQYF.

To note about this clonotype: A much larger clonotype is one base distant, so this may be a read error. The chain employs TRBV20-1 and TRBJ2-3; D might be TRBD2 (6 bases). The CDR3 loop spans 16 amino acids. Trimming shortened V by 6 bases and J by 1 base, and 20 bases separated the two germline ends. Germline assignment: CDR1 DFQATT and CDR2 SNEGSKA (reference sequence). The DNA of the CDR3 is TGCAGTGCGCCTCCTCAATGGGACTTTGGCACAGATACGCAGTATTTT. It specifies CSAPPQWDFGTDTQYF.

This clonotype appeared many times. This rearrangement joins TRBV7-2 to TRBJ2-7; 10 bases agree with TRBD1. The CDR3 loop spans 14 amino acids. The V gene's germline CDR1 is SGHTA and CDR2 FQGNSA. V shed 5 bases and J 6 bases; nucleotides not matched to a gene: 7. Here the CDR3 DNA reads TGTGCCAGCAGCCGCTCGGGACAGGGGTTCGAGCAGTACTTC. This gives the protein CASSRSGQGFEQYF. The full variable domain, with the rest looked up from reference TRBV7-2 and TRBJ2-7, is GAGVSQSPSNKVTEKGKDVELRCDPISGHTALYWYRQSLGQGLEFLIYFQGNSAPDKSGLPSDRFSAERTGGSVSTLTIQRTQQEDSAVYLCASSRSGQGFEQYFGPGTRLTVT.

This clonotype was observed many times. The genes are TRBV20-1 and TRBJ2-7; possibly TRBD1 or TRBD2 for D (6 bases each). The CDR3 contains 15 residues. Germline V gives CDR1 DFQATT, CDR2 SNEGSKA (reference sequence). Between the trimmed V and J ends, which lost 0 bases and 3 bases, there was a span of 15 bases. DNA for the CDR3: TGCAGTGCTAGAGATAGGAACGGGGGCAGCTACGAGCAGTACTTC. This sequence encodes CSARDRNGGSYEQYF.

This clonotype was seen many times. V usage is TRBV5-6 and J usage is TRBJ1-2, with D hard to call. Germline V gene sequence: CDR1 SGHDT, CDR2 YYEEEE. V lost 3 bases and J lost 1, with 10 bases in between. The CDR3 totals 14 residues. CDR3: CASSSGSYNYGYTF. In nucleotides, the CDR3 is TGTGCCAGCAGCTCCGGATCATATAACTATGGCTACACCTTC.

This sequence joins TRBV5-6 and TRBJ1-2, with 9 nucleotides matching TRBD1. V lost 2 bases and J lost 7; bases outside the gene matches: 12. The CDR3 consists of 16 residues. Germline V gene sequence: CDR1 SGHDT, CDR2 YYEEEE. The DNA of the CDR3 is TGTGCCAGCAGCTTCTCTGGGACAGGGATTTATGGTGGCTACACCTTC. This codes for CASSFSGTGIYGGYTF.

J is TRBJ2-5 and V is TRBV29-1, with D uncertain. From germline, CDR1 is SQVTM and CDR2 ANQGSEA. V was trimmed by 2 bases and J by 1 base, leaving 8 bases between them. The CDR3 sequence is 13 residues long. The CDR3 loop reads CSVEPPPQETQYF. CDR3 bases: TGCAGCGTTGAACCGCCACCCCAAGAGACCCAGTACTTC.

This clonotype turned up a few times. The genes are TRBV5-1 and TRBJ2-1; 7 nucleotides agree with TRBD1. Losses at the gene ends were 4 bases for V and 1 base for J; bases not matched to a gene: 8. Germline V gene lookup returns CDR1 SGHRS and CDR2 YFSETQ. The CDR3 has 16 residues. CDR3 nucleotide sequence: TGCGCCAGCAGCACCCGGACAGGCGTTTCCTACAATGAGCAGTTCTTC. Its translation: CASSTRTGVSYNEQFF.

The V and J genes are TRBV24-1 and TRBJ1-5; D is perhaps TRBD1 (5 bases). CDR3 length: 15 amino acids. V lost 6 bases and J 0 bases, leaving 11 bases between the germline ends. In germline, CDR1 is KGHDR, CDR2 SFDVKD. CDR3 nucleotide sequence: TGTGCCACCAGTCAGTCGACAGATAGCAATCAGCCCCAGCATTTT. Its translation is CATSQSTDSNQPQHF.

This clonotype was seen at least ten times. The chain recombines TRBV10-3 with TRBJ2-5; D tentatively fits TRBD1 or TRBD2 (5 bases each). Germline CDR1 and CDR2: ENHRY and SYGVKD. Trimming pared 4 bases from V and 5 bases from J, leaving 8 bases between. The CDR3 is made up of 12 amino acids. CDR3 region: CAISAWGETQYF. The CDR3 nucleotides read TGTGCCATCAGTGCGTGGGGGGAGACCCAGTACTTC.

Concerning this clonotype itself: The CDR3 end shows no conserved phenylalanine or tryptophan, and so a read error is likely. The chain links TRBV5-6 to TRBJ1-1; the match to TRBD1 covers 8 bases. The CDR3 is 15 residues long. Germline V gene sequence: CDR1 SGHDT, CDR2 YYEEEE. The V segment lost 4 bases and the J segment 1 base; nucleotides outside the gene matches: 6. The CDR3 DNA sequence: TGTGCCAGCAGCCCACTGACAGGGGCGAACACTGAAGCTTTCTCT. Its protein product is CASSPLTGANTEAFS.

The sample holds many counts of this clonotype. This chain joins TRBV7-9 and TRBJ2-1, with D perhaps TRBD1 (6 bases). V was trimmed by 7 bases and J by 6 bases, leaving 16 bases between them. This CDR3 comprises 14 residues. Looked up from germline, CDR1 is SEHNR and CDR2 is FQNEAQ (reference sequence). CDR3 sequence (DNA): TGTGCCAGCATTCTTAACAGGGCGATCAATGAGCAGTTCTTC. As protein: CASILNRAINEQFF.

This sequence joins TRBV18 and TRBJ2-7, with D tentatively TRBD1 (6 bases). With 4 bases removed from V and 1 base from J, the gap between germline ends came to 14 bases. The CDR3 is made up of 15 amino acids. Germline CDR1 is KGHSH and CDR2 is LQKENI. DNA for the CDR3: TGTGCCAGCTCACAGCTGGCGACAGGTTCCTACGAGCAGTACTTC. As protein: CASSQLATGSYEQYF.

This clonotype was found many times. CDR3 in DNA: TGCGCCAGCAGTGAGTCGGTAGCAGGGTCCTACGAGCAGTACTTC. It specifies CASSESVAGSYEQYF. The chain links TRBV10-1 to TRBJ2-7; D is perhaps TRBD1 (5 bases). Trimming shortened V by 0 bases and J by 1 base, and 10 bases separated the two germline ends. The germline V gene encodes CDR1 WNHNN and CDR2 SYGVQD (reference sequence). The CDR3 extends over 15 amino acids.

The chain has TRBV6-2 or TRBV6-3 and TRBJ1-2; D is ambiguous. CDR3 length equals 13 residues. The germline V gene encodes CDR1 MNHEY and CDR2 SVGEGT. Trimming shortened V by 10 bases and J by 4 bases, and 16 bases separated the two germline ends. The CDR3, as DNA: TGTGCCAACGGTTACACGGGAGGCTATGGCTACACCTTC. This encodes CANGYTGGYGYTF.

This clonotype appeared many times. This chain joins TRBV20-1 and TRBJ1-2; D is ambiguous. Germline loops: CDR1 DFQATT, CDR2 SNEGSKA (reference sequence). The CDR3 spans 11 residues. Trimming pared 5 bases from V and 2 bases from J, leaving 6 bases between. The CDR3 is CSAPQNYGYTF. DNA for the CDR3: TGCAGTGCTCCGCAAAACTATGGCTACACCTTC.

Worth noting for this clonotype: A much more abundant neighbour one base away suggests this may be a read error. The CDR3 loop is CSAGGPNEQFF. The DNA of the CDR3 is TGCAGTGCTGGGGGCCCCAATGAGCAGTTCTTC. This sequence joins TRBV20-1 and TRBJ2-1, with D possibly TRBD1 on 6 matching bases. CDR1 is DFQATT, CDR2 SNEGSKA, per germline (reference sequence). CDR3 length equals 11 residues. Trimming pared 5 bases from V and 6 bases from J, leaving 8 bases between.

The V call is TRBV28, the J call TRBJ1-2, with D possibly TRBD1 on 6 matching bases. The CDR3 spans 17 residues. CDR1 and CDR2 from the germline V gene are MDHEN and SYDVKM. Trimming stripped 7 bases from V and 9 bases from J, with 30 bases between. CDR3 protein: CASTDWGRSFGSQSYTF. The CDR3 bases are TGTGCCAGCACTGACTGGGGGCGGTCTTTTGGGAGTCAGAGCTACACCTTC.